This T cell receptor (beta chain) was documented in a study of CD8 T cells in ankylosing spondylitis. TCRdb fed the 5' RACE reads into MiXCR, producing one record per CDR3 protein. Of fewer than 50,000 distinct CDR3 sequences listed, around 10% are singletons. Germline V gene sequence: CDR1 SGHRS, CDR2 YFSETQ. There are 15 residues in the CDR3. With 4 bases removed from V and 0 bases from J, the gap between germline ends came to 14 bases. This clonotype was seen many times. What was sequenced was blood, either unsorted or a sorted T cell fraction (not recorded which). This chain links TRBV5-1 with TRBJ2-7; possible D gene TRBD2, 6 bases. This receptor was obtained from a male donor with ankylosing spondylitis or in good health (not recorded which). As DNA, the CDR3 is TGCGCCAGCAGCCGGGATGCCGGGAGCTCCTACGAGCAGTACTTC. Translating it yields CASSRDAGSSYEQYF.